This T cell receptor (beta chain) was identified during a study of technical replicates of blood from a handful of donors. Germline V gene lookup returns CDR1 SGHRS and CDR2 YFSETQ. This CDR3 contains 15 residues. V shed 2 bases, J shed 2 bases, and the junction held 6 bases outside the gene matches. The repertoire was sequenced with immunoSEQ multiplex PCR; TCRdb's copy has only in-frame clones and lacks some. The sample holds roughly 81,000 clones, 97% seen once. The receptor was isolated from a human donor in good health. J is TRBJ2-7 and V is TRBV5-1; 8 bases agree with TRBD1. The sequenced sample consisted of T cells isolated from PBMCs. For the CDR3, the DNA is TGCGCCAGCAGCTTCTCCGGGACAGGCCCCTACGAGCAGTACTTC. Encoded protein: CASSFSGTGPYEQYF.